This is a list of T cell receptor beta chains from one sample in a study of blood T cell repertoires in COVID-19. Only in-frame clones appear in the TCRdb table, and some are missing; sequencing was by immunoSEQ multiplex PCR. The data hold 250,000 to 300,000 clones, with approximately 81% observed a single time. Sequencing input: peripheral blood. These receptors were obtained from a woman between 55 and 75 years old with active or convalescent COVID-19. Both conserved end residues are part of each CDR3.

V: TRBV13; CDR3: CASSLDRGSRKLFF
V: TRBV6-2/TRBV6-3; CDR3: CASSTLSNTEAFF
V: TRBV30; CDR3: CAWGARATEAFF
V: TRBV9; CDR3: CASSRTSGGATGELFF
V: TRBV30; CDR3: CAWGQGFYGYTF
V: TRBV28; CDR3: CASSSPSPGQGTSGNTIYF
V: TRBV5-1; CDR3: CASSVGQGLPDTQYF
V: TRBV25-1; CDR3: CASSRGFGEKLFF
V: TRBV19; CDR3: CASSITGSTGELFF
V: TRBV10-3; CDR3: CAITGTGTNYGYTF
V: TRBV5-6; CDR3: CASSLEGHRDQETQYF
V: TRBV2; CDR3: CASLRDRVVQRDGYTF
V: TRBV10-3; CDR3: CAITRGSDTGELFF
V: TRBV7-9; CDR3: CASSLRGPGTGLLNTEAFF
V: TRBV4-1; CDR3: CASSPGQHSNQPQHF
V: TRBV5-4; CDR3: CASSLLEDRTGRRAPLHF
V: TRBV18; CDR3: CASSPPRGGIEAFF
V: TRBV10-3; CDR3: CAISEGGDNHPYEQYF
V: TRBV5-1; CDR3: CATRRGRGEGEAGETQYF
V: TRBV5-5; CDR3: CASSRGLAGGAQETQYF
V: TRBV7-7; CDR3: CASAEAFPYNEQFF
V: TRBV7-3; CDR3: CASSLIPGGGVETQYF
V: TRBV30; CDR3: CAWTKTGGVFDEKLFF
V: TRBV7-2; CDR3: CASSLVHGGRGSETQYF
V: TRBV7-2; CDR3: CASSSGRLAGGRWETQYF
V: TRBV4-1; CDR3: CASSQEPSALNTEAFF
V: TRBV5-6; CDR3: CASSLTGRGIYEQYF
V: TRBV7-8; CDR3: CASSSRDRGSNSPLHF
V: TRBV19; CDR3: CATHRGGDNYGYTF
V: TRBV19; CDR3: CASSMSTEAFF
V: TRBV6-2/TRBV6-3; CDR3: CASSLGTGGIDEQFF
V: TRBV6-5; CDR3: CASSYGGLGYGYTF
V: TRBV9; CDR3: CASSVGASNQPQHF
V: TRBV5-1; CDR3: CASSLPTGNQQKLFF
V: TRBV6-5; CDR3: CASRLSGGAQETQYF
V: TRBV18; CDR3: CASSPGQPHNEQFF
V: TRBV6-2/TRBV6-3; CDR3: CASSAPGTPYEQYF
V: TRBV5-5; CDR3: CASSTQTGGAEKLFF
V: TRBV5-6; CDR3: CASSLGRQVVSSYEQYF
V: TRBV2; CDR3: CASTGLAGGLGETQYF
V: TRBV3-1/TRBV3-2; CDR3: CASLSNSGPGELFF
V: TRBV7-2; CDR3: CASSGRLAGGLGTQYF
V: TRBV18; CDR3: CASSPSETQYF
V: TRBV5-4; CDR3: CASSTGLGWSDTQYF
V: TRBV11-2; CDR3: CASSLDRGYGYTF
V: TRBV6-1; CDR3: CASSESRGAGNTIYF
V: TRBV27; CDR3: CASSFGTLANTGELFF
V: TRBV7-3; CDR3: CASSSRLAANEQFF
V: TRBV7-4; CDR3: CASSPTTSLKRNEQFF
V: TRBV6-4; CDR3: CASSDSTGGVGTQYF
V: TRBV6-5; CDR3: CASLPSTGYNEQFF
V: TRBV19; CDR3: CASSPRTGGGTEAFF
V: TRBV19; CDR3: CASSIRYNEQFF
V: TRBV19; CDR3: CASSIGPVYEQYF
V: TRBV11-2; CDR3: CASSSDRSNYGYTF
V: TRBV19; CDR3: CATKTGTGVAVGELFF
V: TRBV5-6; CDR3: CASSLWLAGGYPLNEQFF
V: TRBV5-1; CDR3: CASGSAGGLTEAFF